This entry is about one T cell receptor (beta chain). The antigen it recognizes is unknown. No clone much larger than this one lies a single base away; base qualities are absent. Blood samples were collected up to 4 times in the first month after transplant and then at least monthly when available. CDR1 LNHDA and CDR2 SQIVND were looked up in the germline V gene (reference sequence). The V end loses 10 bases and the J end loses 4 bases, and a stretch of 19 bases separates them. Measured from the cysteine to the phenylalanine, the CDR3 is 14 residues long. Just the 42-base CDR3 DNA is kept, in frame starting at base 1. The library relied on the immunoSEQ multiplex PCR assay. Adaptive Biotechnologies carried out high-throughput TCR-beta CDR3 sequencing of genomic DNA for most patients. The original pipeline was this. Adaptive's ImmunoSEQ software was the source of the TCR sequencing data for 15 to 20 patients, while a few other patients were processed with MiXCR and VDJtools. CDR3 nucleotide sequences shared by donor and recipient were removed because the origin of these sequences could not be assigned. To count as alloreactive, a clone needed at least 2-fold expansion over unstimulated cells and a minimum CFSE-low frequency of 0.002% (template counts) or 0.001% (read counts). Mappable clones were those detected in sequenced pre-transplant spleen, lymph node, or MLR CFSE-low populations of the donor or recipient. The cumulative frequency of alloreactive clones was calculated as a percentage of all sequences, weighted by copy number. Drawn from immuneACCESS, this table holds only the in-frame rearrangements with V and J called that TCRdb kept. Clones are partly lost; checked studies trace under half to an unresolved V gene and leave the rest unexplained. The V and J calls and clone size are taken from that table; D and trimming were inferred from the DNA. This sample holds 9,500 to 15,000 clones; over 90% were observed only once. The ten largest clones represent 20% to 25% of the sample.

This entry comes from a study of graft-versus-host responses after intestinal transplantation (dated by TCRdb to about 2021). For context, the study as a whole: The transplants that recipients received were multivisceral, liver-intestinal, or isolated intestinal. All recipients received anti-thymocyte globulin induction followed by maintenance tacrolimus and steroids for around 3 years. Bulk TCR-beta CDR3 sequencing was used to track graft-versus-host and host-versus-graft alloreactive T cell clones in the graft, circulation and bone marrow after intestinal transplantation. Alloreactive clones were identified by sequencing pre-transplant mixed lymphocyte reaction products and comparing them with unstimulated pre-transplant donor and recipient T cells. Of the roughly 24 intestinal transplant recipients enrolled in the cohort, one of whom was a retransplant, a few patients without pretransplant specimens were excluded. A peak of at least 4% donor T cells among recipient peripheral blood mononuclear cells was the definition used for donor T cell macrochimerism. Samples from a few later patients were sequenced in-house on an Illumina MiSeq with MiXCR processing rather than by the commercial service.

Study-wide conclusions, independent of this receptor: Peak levels of circulating GvH clones were associated with declines in HvG clones early after transplant. In patients with donor T cell macrochimerism, the allografts had high GvH to HvG T cell clonal ratios. GvH clones were detected in recipient bone marrow, and some of these GvH clones were observed earlier in ileal mucosa or blood, consistent with an intestinal mucosal origin. The conclusions were limited by the relatively low number and heterogeneity of the intestinal transplant patients.

The rearranged segments are TRBV19 and TRBJ1-1; a tentative D match to TRBD1 spans 6 bases. This TCR came from a human patient who received an intestinal transplant, so some T cells may come from the graft donor. The specimen comprised PBMCs, sampled less than 110 days after intestinal transplant. The DNA reads TGTGCCACCTCCTATGGGGGGGCTAGCACTGAAGCTTTCTTT. It codes for CATSYGGASTEAFF.